The 20 T cell receptor beta chains in this list originate from one sample, sequenced in a study of glioma-infiltrating T cells after dendritic cell vaccination. Clones were sequenced by immunoSEQ multiplex PCR, and TCRdb holds only the in-frame ones, with some missing. The sample consists of about 95,000 clones, roughly 84% of them appearing once. The sample here was blood, taken before dendritic cell vaccination. These receptors originate from a human donor with glioblastoma.

The chain carries TRBV6-1 and TRBJ2-7; 9 positions match TRBD1. Germline-derived CDR1 and CDR2 are MNHNS and SASEGT. The J segment lost 4 bases and the V segment lost 3 bases, leaving 4 bases of the junction unmatched. The CDR3 sequence is 14 residues long. The CDR3 reads CASSDSGQGYEQYF. CDR3 nucleotide sequence: TGTGCCAGCAGTGACTCCGGACAGGGGTACGAGCAGTACTTC.

This clone has just one count. V gene TRBV11-2 combines with J gene TRBJ2-1; 8 nucleotides align to TRBD2. CDR1 is SGHAT and CDR2 is FQNNGV in the germline V gene. The V and J ends lost 3 bases and 9 bases, in that order; junction bases with no gene match: 7. The CDR3 consists of 14 residues. The CDR3 DNA follows: TGTGCCAGCAGCTTTCTTGAGCGGGAGATTGAGCAGTTCTTC. Encoded protein: CASSFLEREIEQFF.

This clone appeared once. The chain links TRBV11-3 to TRBJ1-1; D may be TRBD1 (5 bases). Trimming shortened V by 5 bases and J by 3 bases, and 16 bases separated the two germline ends. The CDR3 loop spans 15 amino acids. Per germline, CDR1 SGHNT and CDR2 YENEEA. CDR3 in amino acids: CASSPQGLIYTEAFF. CDR3 nucleotides: TGTGCCAGCAGCCCTCAGGGACTCATATACACTGAAGCTTTCTTT.

V is TRBV5-1 and J is TRBJ2-2, with 8 bases matching TRBD1. V shed 2 bases and J 7 bases; nucleotides not matched to a gene: 10. The CDR3 length is 16 residues. The germline V gene encodes CDR1 SGHRS and CDR2 YFSETQ. The CDR3 sequence: CASSFGQGGGVGELFF. CDR3 sequence (DNA): TGCGCCAGCAGCTTCGGACAGGGTGGAGGTGTCGGGGAGCTGTTTTTT.

This chain joins TRBV20-1 and TRBJ2-7; D is uncertain. Germline-derived CDR1 and CDR2 are DFQATT and SNEGSKA (reference sequence). This CDR3 comprises 11 residues. Trimming pared 6 bases from V and 0 bases from J, leaving 6 bases between. CDR3 sequence reads: CSAQSSYEQYF. The CDR3 DNA sequence: TGCAGTGCCCAATCCTCCTACGAGCAGTACTTC.

V usage is TRBV2 and J usage is TRBJ1-6, with TRBD1 identical over 8 bases. The CDR3 is 14 residues long. The V and J ends lost 4 bases and 10 bases, in that order; junction bases with no gene match: 6. The germline CDR1 and CDR2 sequences are SNHLY and FYNNEI. CDR3 loop: CASSAGQGWSPLHF. For the CDR3, the DNA is TGTGCCAGCAGTGCCGGACAGGGTTGGTCACCCCTCCACTTT.

This chain connects TRBV9 to TRBJ2-3; tentatively, D is TRBD1 (5 bases). The CDR3 extends over 17 amino acids. Trimming removed 2 bases from V and 2 bases from J, with 18 bases in between. CDR1 and CDR2 (germline): SGDLS, YYNGEE. CDR3 nucleotides: TGTGCCAGCAGCGTGGGGCCGGCTAGGCAGTACACAGATACGCAGTATTTT. Amino acid sequence: CASSVGPARQYTDTQYF.

The chain employs TRBV10-3 and TRBJ2-3; 8 bases match TRBD1. The J segment lost 4 bases and the V segment lost 10 bases, leaving 7 bases of the junction unmatched. The CDR3 runs 13 residues. In germline, CDR1 is ENHRY, CDR2 SYGVKD. CDR3 protein: CASDRGPADTQYF. The CDR3 nucleotides are TGTGCCAGCGACAGGGGTCCCGCAGATACGCAGTATTTT.

The chain has TRBV6-5 and TRBJ2-7; D is possibly TRBD2 (5 bases). V dropped 2 bases and J dropped 6 bases, with 11 bases sitting between them. This CDR3 spans 13 amino acids. CDR1 MNHEY and CDR2 SVGAGI come from the germline V gene. The CDR3: CASSYMTSGEQYF. The CDR3 bases are TGTGCCAGCAGTTACATGACCAGCGGCGAGCAGTACTTC.

This sequence joins TRBV6-5 and TRBJ2-3; D is perhaps TRBD2 (6 bases). CDR1 is MNHEY and CDR2 is SVGAGI in the germline V gene. V lost 10 bases to trimming and J lost 3 bases, with 14 bases between them. This CDR3 spans 13 amino acids. The CDR3 region has the DNA TGTGCCACCCTCTTGCGGGGTACAGATACGCAGTATTTT. This codes for CATLLRGTDTQYF.

This chain links TRBV4-1 with TRBJ1-2; D remains ambiguous. Germline CDR1 and CDR2: MGHRA and YSYEKL. V was clipped by 0 bases and J by 5 bases, with 13 bases between them. The CDR3 sequence is 15 residues long. As DNA, the CDR3 is TGCGCCAGCAGCCAAGATGCGGGCCTCCGGTATGGCTACACCTTC. Encoded protein: CASSQDAGLRYGYTF.

V usage is TRBV18 and J usage is TRBJ1-5; 8 bases are shared with TRBD1. Losses at the gene ends were 5 bases for V and 5 bases for J; bases not matched to a gene: 8. This CDR3 is built from 15 residues. Germline-derived CDR1 and CDR2 are KGHSH and LQKENI. CDR3 sequence reads: CASSSGGQGDQPQHF. CDR3 sequence (DNA): TGTGCCAGCTCATCGGGTGGACAGGGCGATCAGCCCCAGCATTTT.

The chain carries TRBV29-1 and TRBJ2-1; maybe TRBD2 (6 bases). Trimming removed 2 bases at V and 9 bases at J, with 23 bases between. In germline, CDR1 is SQVTM, CDR2 ANQGSEA. There are 16 residues in the CDR3. The CDR3 spells CSVERGLARLGGEQFF. The CDR3 DNA follows: TGCAGCGTTGAAAGGGGACTGGCAAGACTTGGGGGTGAGCAGTTCTTC.

The J gene is TRBJ2-1, the V gene TRBV11-1, with 10 bases identical to TRBD2. The CDR3 covers 15 residues. CDR1 and CDR2 from the germline V gene are SGHAT and FQDESV (reference sequence). Germline trimming cut 6 bases from V and 9 bases from J; bases unmatched to any gene: 11. CDR3 amino acids: CASRVTSGAGGEQFF. The CDR3 region has the DNA TGTGCCAGCAGAGTCACTAGCGGGGCGGGGGGTGAGCAGTTCTTC. The variable domain in full, completed from reference TRBV11-1 and TRBJ2-1, reads EAEVAQSPRYKITEKSQAVAFWCDPISGHATLYWYRQILGQGPELLVQFQDESVVDDSQLPKDRFSAERLKGVDSTLKIQPAELGDSAMYLCASRVTSGAGGEQFFGPGTRLTVL.

V is TRBV29-1 and J is TRBJ2-5; weak D call: TRBD1 (5 bases). This CDR3 contains 12 residues. Germline V gives CDR1 SQVTM, CDR2 ANQGSEA. CDR3 nucleotides: TGCGCCGGAACAGGCCTCCAAGAGACCCAGTACTTC. Encoded protein: CAGTGLQETQYF. The entire variable domain, with the rest obtained from reference TRBV29-1 and TRBJ2-5, is as follows: SAVISQKPSRDICQRGTSLTIQCQVDSQVTMMFWYRQQPGQSLTLIATANQGSEATYESGFVIDKFPISRPNLTFSTLTVSNMSPEDSSIYLCAGTGLQETQYFGPGTRLLVL.

The chain uses TRBV6-6 and TRBJ1-1; D is perhaps TRBD1 (5 bases). The germline gives CDR1 MNHNY, CDR2 SVGAGI (reference sequence). V was trimmed by 8 bases and J by 1 base, leaving 11 bases between them. CDR3 size: 13 residues. CDR3 bases: TGTGCCAGCGAAAGGGGCGGGAACACTGAAGCTTTCTTT. Its translation is CASERGGNTEAFF.

This chain joins TRBV11-2 and TRBJ1-1; D is unresolved. Trimming took 2 bases from V and 6 from J, leaving 7 bases between them. The CDR3 extends over 12 amino acids. The V gene's germline CDR1 is SGHAT and CDR2 FQNNGV. The CDR3 nucleotides read TGTGCCAGCAGCTTATTAGTCGCTGAAGCTTTCTTT. Translating gives CASSLLVAEAFF.

The CDR3 protein is CASSRTGATEAFF. CDR3 bases: TGTGCCAGCTCAAGGACAGGGGCCACTGAAGCTTTCTTT. This chain joins TRBV18 and TRBJ1-1, with 9 bases aligning to TRBD1. Germline CDR1 KGHSH, CDR2 LQKENI. The trim removed 5 bases at V and 4 bases at J, leaving 2 bases unmatched. The CDR3 loop spans 13 amino acids.

About this clone: Additional DNA sequences in this sample encode the identical CDR3. The chain couples TRBV5-1 to TRBJ1-1; possibly TRBD1 for D (5 bases). The CDR3 totals 15 residues. The germline CDR1 and CDR2 sequences are SGHRS and YFSETQ. With 0 bases removed from V and 3 bases from J, the gap between germline ends came to 12 bases. The CDR3, as DNA: TGCGCCAGCAGCTTGGGTGCTGGGGGGGACACTGAAGCTTTCTTT. Translating it yields CASSLGAGGDTEAFF.

The V gene is TRBV1, the J gene TRBJ2-4; the table calls TRBD1, which could not be checked here. TRBV1 represents a pseudogene. The CDR3 length is 17 residues. The CDR3 nucleotides are TGCACCAGCAGCCACTATACAGGGGTATCGGCCAAAAACATTCAGTACTTC. Translation: CTSSHYTGVSAKNIQYF.